This T cell receptor beta chain was retrieved from a study of Epstein–Barr virus B cells in breast cancer (dated by TCRdb to the early 2020s). Concerning the study at large: Control T cells were grown by the rapid expansion method using irradiated PBMC feeders, soluble OKT3 and IL-2 200 to 250 U/ml, and were harvested about 9-12 days after stimulation. A single-patient case report was conducted to examine whether the T-cell receptor repertoire in triple-negative breast cancer is shaped by tumor-infiltrating EBV+ B cells.

The junction carries 13 bases between V and J, which are trimmed by 6 bases and 1 base respectively. The CDR3 has 14 amino acids, counting the end cysteine and phenylalanine. The CDR3 DNA has 42 bases and is translated from base 1. The germline V gene (reference sequence) provides CDR1 LNHDA and CDR2 SQIVND. Libraries came from 5' RACE. The SMARTer Human TCR a/b Profiling Kit was used to construct TCR libraries from RNA, capturing the full V(D)J regions of both the alpha and beta chains. The amplified libraries were purified with AMPure XP beads and were validated on an Agilent 2100 Bioanalyzer using the DNA 1000 Kit. The libraries were sequenced on an Illumina MiSeq using the 600-cycle v3 reagent kit, which produced 2 x 300 bp paired-end reads. On the authors' methods: MiXCR and VDJTools were used to process the reads, with non-productive clonotypes filtered out and clonotypes collapsed by CDR3 amino acid sequence prior to recalculating frequencies. CDR3 sequences were matched against the McPAS-TCR database allowing a Levenshtein distance of 1, and UpSet plots were made in R with UpSetR. The public reads were reprocessed in TCRdb via fastp at Q25 and MiXCR, keeping in-frame beta chains. Entries that share a CDR3 protein sequence are merged under the most common genes and DNA. The V and J calls come from TCRdb's annotation, not from the publication. Here the sample has 2,000 or so distinct CDR3 sequences; approximately 16% occur a single time. The top ten constitute about 30% of the sample.

RNA was extracted from around 1e5 to 9.1e5 cultured T cells with RNeasy Micro or Mini kits, including on-column DNase digestion, and was checked on an Agilent 2100 Bioanalyzer. The table lists this clonotype with many counts. This receptor's antigen is unknown. Base qualities were left out, and no much larger clone turns up one base away. Here is what the overall study found, with its caveats: Since all data came from a single patient, described as a first proof of concept, generalization is limited.

The chain uses TRBV19 and TRBJ2-7; the D call could be TRBD1 or TRBD2, with each sharing 5 bases. What was sequenced was tumor-infiltrating lymphocytes expanded in culture. This sequence originates from a woman aged 35 to 49 with triple-negative breast cancer. The bases are TGTGCCAGTAGCTCATCGGGACGGTCCTACGAGCAGTACTTC. Its translation is CASSSSGRSYEQYF.